Here is one T cell receptor beta chain with its context. The sample comes from a study of blood T cell repertoires in COVID-19. Study background: Donors in the United States, Italy and Spain gave samples during acute or convalescent COVID-19. Sample material is recorded as cDNA or gDNA derived from T cells, B-cell-depleted T cells, or PBMCs.

CDR3 length: 14 residues. CDR1 MGHRA and CDR2 YSYEKL come from the germline V gene. The V gene end was trimmed by 6 bases and the J gene end by 5 bases; junction bases not matched to a gene: 9. Methods used by the authors: The assay estimated nucleated cells by amplifying reference gene primers. Libraries were prepared by immunoSEQ multiplex PCR; TCRdb keeps only in-frame clonotypes and omits some of them. V and J calls plus clone size are reproduced from that table; the DNA served to infer D and trimming. The top ten clones hold around 4.8% of a sample with about 210,000 clones, around 91% of them seen once.

The clonotype comes from a woman between 40 and 50 years old with acute or convalescent COVID-19. The rearrangement uses TRBV4-1 and TRBJ1-2; the match to TRBD1 covers 7 bases. Sequencing input: peripheral blood. The CDR3 region has the DNA TGCGCCAGCAGTCATGTGGGACAGCGATATGGCTACACCTTC. Protein: CASSHVGQRYGYTF.